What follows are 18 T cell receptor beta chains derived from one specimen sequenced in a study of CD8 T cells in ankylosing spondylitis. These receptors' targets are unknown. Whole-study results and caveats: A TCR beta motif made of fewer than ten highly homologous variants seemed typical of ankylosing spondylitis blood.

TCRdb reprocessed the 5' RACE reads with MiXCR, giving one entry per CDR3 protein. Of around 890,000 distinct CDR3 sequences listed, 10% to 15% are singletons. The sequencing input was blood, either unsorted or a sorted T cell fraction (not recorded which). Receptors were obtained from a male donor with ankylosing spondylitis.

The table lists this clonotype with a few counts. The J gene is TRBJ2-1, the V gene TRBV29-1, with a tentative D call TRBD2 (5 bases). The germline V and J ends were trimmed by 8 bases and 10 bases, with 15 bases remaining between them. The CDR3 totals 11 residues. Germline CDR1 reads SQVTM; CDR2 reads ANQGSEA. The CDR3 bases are TGCAGCACCGGACTTTCTTGGGAGCAGTTCTTC. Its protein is CSTGLSWEQFF.

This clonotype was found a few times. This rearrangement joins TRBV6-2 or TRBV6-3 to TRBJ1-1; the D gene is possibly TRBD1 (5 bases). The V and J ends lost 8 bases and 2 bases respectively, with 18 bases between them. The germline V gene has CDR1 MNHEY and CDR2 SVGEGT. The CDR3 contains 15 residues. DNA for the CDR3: TGTGCCAGCTCTCAGGGAGGGTATCGCAACACTGAAGCTTTCTTT. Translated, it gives CASSQGGYRNTEAFF.

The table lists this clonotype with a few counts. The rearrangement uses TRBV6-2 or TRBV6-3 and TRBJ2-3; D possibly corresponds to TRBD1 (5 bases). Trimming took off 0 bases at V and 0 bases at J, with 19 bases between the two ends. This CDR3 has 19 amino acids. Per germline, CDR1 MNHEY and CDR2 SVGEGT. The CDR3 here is CASSYSLRGQYRSTDTQYF. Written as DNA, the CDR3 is TGTGCCAGCAGTTACTCCCTGAGAGGACAATACCGCAGCACAGATACGCAGTATTTT.

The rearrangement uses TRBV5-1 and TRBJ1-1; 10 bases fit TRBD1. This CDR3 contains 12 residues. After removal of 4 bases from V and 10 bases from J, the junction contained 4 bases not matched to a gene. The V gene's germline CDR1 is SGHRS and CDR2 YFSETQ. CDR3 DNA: TGCGCCAGCAGCGGAGGGACAGGGGCAGCTTTCTTT. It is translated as CASSGGTGAAFF.

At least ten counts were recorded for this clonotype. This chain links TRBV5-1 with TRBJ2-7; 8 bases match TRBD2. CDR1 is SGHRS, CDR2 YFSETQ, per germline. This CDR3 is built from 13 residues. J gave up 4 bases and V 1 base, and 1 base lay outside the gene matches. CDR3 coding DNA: TGCGCCAGCAGCTTGACTAGCGGATACGAGCAGTACTTC. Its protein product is CASSLTSGYEQYF.

The CDR3 nucleotides are TGCAGTGCTACCGACGACAGGGGTAATGAGCAGTTCTTC. Protein sequence: CSATDDRGNEQFF. The chain has TRBV20-1 and TRBJ2-1; 8 bases match TRBD1. Trimming cost V 4 bases and J 7 bases; bases outside gene matches: 6. Germline V CDR1 and CDR2: DFQATT, SNEGSKA (reference sequence). This CDR3 has 13 residues.

CDR3 region: CASRRTQSGYTF. The CDR3 DNA sequence: TGTGCCAGCAGACGGACCCAAAGTGGCTACACCTTC. V is TRBV2 and J is TRBJ1-2; D is unclear. The CDR3 sequence is 12 residues long. Deletions cut 6 bases from V and 7 bases from J, with 12 bases between. Looked up from germline, CDR1 is SNHLY and CDR2 is FYNNEI.

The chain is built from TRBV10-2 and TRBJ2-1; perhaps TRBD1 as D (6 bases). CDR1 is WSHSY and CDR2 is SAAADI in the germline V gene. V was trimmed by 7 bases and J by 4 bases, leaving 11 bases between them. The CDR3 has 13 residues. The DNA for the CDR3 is TGCGCCAGCACCCTGGACAGATACAATGAGCAGTTCTTC. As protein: CASTLDRYNEQFF.

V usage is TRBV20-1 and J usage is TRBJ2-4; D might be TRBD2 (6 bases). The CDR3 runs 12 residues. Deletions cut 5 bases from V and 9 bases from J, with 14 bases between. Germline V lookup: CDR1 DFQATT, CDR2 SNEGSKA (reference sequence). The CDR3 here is CSAGGTGGIQYF. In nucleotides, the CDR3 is TGCAGTGCTGGAGGGACTGGGGGCATTCAGTACTTC.

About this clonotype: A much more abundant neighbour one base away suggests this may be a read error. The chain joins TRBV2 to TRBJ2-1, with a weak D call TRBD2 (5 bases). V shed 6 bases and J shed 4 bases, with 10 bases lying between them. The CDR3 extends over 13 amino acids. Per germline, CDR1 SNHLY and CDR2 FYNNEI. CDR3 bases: TGTGCCAGCAGACGGGAAAGTTACAATGAGCAGTTCTTC. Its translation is CASRRESYNEQFF.

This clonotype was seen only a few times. CDR3 DNA sequence: TGCGCCAGCAGCCACCCAAAGACCTATCGGGACAGGAATTCACCCCTCCACTTT. Its protein product is CASSHPKTYRDRNSPLHF. The V call is TRBV4-3, the J call TRBJ1-6; 8 nucleotides agree with TRBD1. The CDR3 covers 18 residues. The germline gives CDR1 LGHNA, CDR2 YSLEER. Unmatched junction bases numbered 14, after V lost 3 bases and J lost 7 bases.

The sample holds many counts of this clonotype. CDR3: CASSLLGGGSHEQFF. CDR3 coding DNA: TGTGCCAGCAGCCTCCTTGGGGGGGGATCTCATGAGCAGTTCTTC. The V and J genes are TRBV6-1 and TRBJ2-1, with 7 bases identical to TRBD2. This CDR3 is built from 15 residues. In germline, CDR1 is MNHNS, CDR2 SASEGT. Unmatched junction bases numbered 13, after V lost 6 bases and J lost 8 bases.

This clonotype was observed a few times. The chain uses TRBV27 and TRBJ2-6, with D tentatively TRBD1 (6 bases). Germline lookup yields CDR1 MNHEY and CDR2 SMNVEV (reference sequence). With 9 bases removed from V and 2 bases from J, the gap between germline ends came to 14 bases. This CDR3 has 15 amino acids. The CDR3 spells CASSPSGAGANVLTF. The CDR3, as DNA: TGTGCCAGTTCACCTTCAGGGGCTGGGGCCAACGTCCTGACTTTC.

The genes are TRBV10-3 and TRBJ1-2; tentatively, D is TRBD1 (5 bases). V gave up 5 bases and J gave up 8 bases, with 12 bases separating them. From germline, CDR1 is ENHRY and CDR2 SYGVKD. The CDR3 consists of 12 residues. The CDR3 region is CAISSRGEGYTF. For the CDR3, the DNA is TGTGCCATCAGTTCACGGGGGGAGGGCTACACCTTC.

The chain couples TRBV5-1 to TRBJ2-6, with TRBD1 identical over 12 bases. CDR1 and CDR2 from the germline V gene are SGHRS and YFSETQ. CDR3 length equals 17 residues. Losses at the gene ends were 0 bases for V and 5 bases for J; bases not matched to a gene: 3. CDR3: CASSLGDRGLWANVLTF. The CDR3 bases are TGCGCCAGCAGCTTGGGGGACAGGGGGCTGTGGGCCAACGTCCTGACTTTC.

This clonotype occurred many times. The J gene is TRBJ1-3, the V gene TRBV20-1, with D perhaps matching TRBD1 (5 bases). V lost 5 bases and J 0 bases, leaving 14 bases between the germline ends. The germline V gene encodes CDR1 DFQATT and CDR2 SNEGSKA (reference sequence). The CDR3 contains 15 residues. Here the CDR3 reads CSAFRPGYSGNTIYF. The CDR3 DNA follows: TGCAGTGCTTTCCGACCAGGGTACTCTGGAAACACCATATATTTT.

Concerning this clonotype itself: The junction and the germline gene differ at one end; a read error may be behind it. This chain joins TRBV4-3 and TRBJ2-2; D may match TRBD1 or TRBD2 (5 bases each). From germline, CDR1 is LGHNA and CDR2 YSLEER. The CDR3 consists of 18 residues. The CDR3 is CASSKEPAGTGNTGELFF. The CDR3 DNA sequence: TGCGCCAGCAGCAAAGAGCCCGCCGGGACGGGAAACACCGGGGAGCTGTTTTTT.

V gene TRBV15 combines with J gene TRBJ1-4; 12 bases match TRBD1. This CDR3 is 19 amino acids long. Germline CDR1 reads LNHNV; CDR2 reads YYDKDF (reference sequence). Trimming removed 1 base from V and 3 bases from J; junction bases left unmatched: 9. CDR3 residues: CATSRAAGTGGLANEKLFF. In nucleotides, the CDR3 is TGTGCCACCAGCAGAGCAGCCGGGACAGGGGGCTTAGCTAATGAAAAACTGTTTTTT.